This T cell receptor beta chain was obtained from a study of T-cell reconstitution after alpha-beta-depleted transplantation in children. The V gene end was trimmed by 1 base and the J gene end by 6 bases; junction bases not matched to a gene: 6. Germline V gives CDR1 MGHDK, CDR2 SYGVNS. This CDR3 spans 16 amino acids. This clonotype was counted between two and nine times. Unique molecular identifiers were used to barcode this TCRbeta library. TCRdb ran MiXCR on the PCR reads and lists one entry per CDR3 protein. The sample has hundreds of thousands of distinct CDR3 sequences; 16% are singletons. The clonotype was recovered from a human donor who donated a stem cell graft to a child with acute myeloid leukemia. The rearrangement links TRBV25-1 to TRBJ2-1; 10 positions match TRBD1. Sequenced here: PBMCs from the stem cell graft donor, sampled from the stem cell graft. The CDR3 region has the DNA TGTGCCAGCAGTGAATCGACAGGGGGCGGGGGCAATGAGCAGTTCTTC. Translating it yields CASSESTGGGGNEQFF.